The present T cell receptor beta chain was sequenced within a study of T cells after yellow fever vaccination. Study conclusions and caveats: Few clonotypes appeared in both CD4 and CD8 compartments. At around 96% for CD4 and 75% to 90% for CD8, most primary-vaccination clones showed up again after the booster.

TCRdb itself ran the 5' RACE reads through MiXCR, one entry per CDR3 protein. Counted here are 450,000 to 600,000 distinct CDR3 sequences, approximately 16% occurring once; the ten biggest clones make up approximately 15%. The sample holds a few counts of this clonotype. The antigen is undetermined. This CDR3 has 12 residues. CDR1 and CDR2 (germline): SGHRS, YFSETQ. Trimming shortened V by 7 bases and J by 5 bases, and 12 bases separated the two germline ends. The clonotype was recovered from a man between 18 and 35 years old who received the YFV17D yellow fever vaccine. Sequenced here: PBMCs, sampled around 5 days after the first yellow fever vaccination. The chain joins TRBV5-1 to TRBJ2-5, with D possibly TRBD1 on 6 matching bases. CDR3 coding DNA: TGCGCCAGCGGCACAGGGCTGGAGACCCAGTACTTC. As protein: CASGTGLETQYF.